The 31 T cell receptor beta chains given below trace back to one sample, sequenced in a study of T cell responses to AZD1222 COVID-19 vaccine. This table comes from immunoSEQ multiplex PCR, and its TCRdb copy is limited to in-frame clones, with some not included. The sample has about 130,000 clones, roughly 93% seen once. Specimen: peripheral blood, collected on day 0 of AZD1222 vaccination. The receptor source for this set is an adult in good health.

This chain uses TRBV7-8 with TRBJ2-3, with D perhaps being TRBD1 or TRBD2 (5 bases each). Germline CDR1 SGHVS, CDR2 FQNEAQ. CDR3 size: 13 residues. Trimming removed 1 base at V and 6 bases at J, with 8 bases between. The CDR3 DNA reads as TGTGCCAGCAGCTTAGTTTGGGGGGATACGCAGTATTTT. Its protein product is CASSLVWGDTQYF.

The rearrangement links TRBV20-1 to TRBJ1-1; 10 bases line up with TRBD1. The CDR3 length is 11 residues. Germline CDR1 reads DFQATT; CDR2 reads SNEGSKA (reference sequence). The junction had 7 bases not matched to a gene; V was cut back by 6 bases and J by 12 bases. The CDR3 nucleotides are TGCAGTGCGCCCGGGACAGGGGTATCTTTCTTT. Its protein product is CSAPGTGVSFF.

This chain uses TRBV4-1 with TRBJ2-7; D might be TRBD1 (6 bases). Germline V gene sequence: CDR1 MGHRA, CDR2 YSYEKL. V dropped 0 bases and J dropped 11 bases, with 20 bases sitting between them. The CDR3 totals 15 residues. The CDR3 bases are TGCGCCAGCAGCCAAGACTTCCCTCCAGGACAGAGCAAGTACTTC. Translation: CASSQDFPPGQSKYF.

This clone was seen a handful of times. This rearrangement joins TRBV7-6 to TRBJ2-7; 12 bases are shared with TRBD2. Germline V gene lookup returns CDR1 SGHVS and CDR2 FNYEAQ. This CDR3 comprises 17 residues. The V gene end was trimmed by 4 bases and the J gene end by 2 bases; junction bases not matched to a gene: 9. CDR3 sequence (DNA): TGTGCCAGCAGCTCAGGACTAGCGGGAAGACAGACCTACGAGCAGTACTTC. It is translated as CASSSGLAGRQTYEQYF.

The chain couples TRBV7-8 to TRBJ2-3, with 12 bases fitting TRBD1. The CDR3 runs 17 residues. Germline values: CDR1 SGHVS, CDR2 FQNEAQ. J gave up 2 bases and V 3 bases, and 6 bases lay outside the gene matches. As DNA, the CDR3 is TGTGCCAGCAGCTTTGGGGGGACAGGGGGCATCACAGATACGCAGTATTTT. Residues: CASSFGGTGGITDTQYF.

V gene TRBV7-2 combines with J gene TRBJ1-3; possibly TRBD1 for D (6 bases). In germline, CDR1 is SGHTA, CDR2 FQGNSA. The CDR3 has 14 residues. Trimming left V 7 bases short and J 1 base short, with 11 bases between. Here the CDR3 reads CASTRTGSGNTIYF. In DNA form, the CDR3 reads TGTGCCAGCACCCGCACAGGGTCTGGAAACACCATATATTTT.

The rearrangement links TRBV5-1 to TRBJ2-1; no clear D. Trimming left V 4 bases short and J 10 bases short, with 12 bases between. The CDR3 consists of 12 residues. CDR1 and CDR2 from the germline V gene are SGHRS and YFSETQ. The CDR3 here is CASSVASLEQFF. The CDR3, as DNA: TGCGCCAGCAGCGTTGCCTCCTTGGAGCAGTTCTTC. The whole variable domain, remainder taken from reference TRBV5-1 and TRBJ2-1, is KAGVTQTPRYLIKTRGQQVTLSCSPISGHRSVSWYQQTPGQGLQFLFEYFSETQRNKGNFPGRFSGRQFSNSRSEMNVSTLELGDSALYLCASSVASLEQFFGPGTRLTVL.

To note about this clone: This sample also contains other DNA sequences that code for the same CDR3. J is TRBJ1-3 and V is TRBV10-3; perhaps TRBD1 as D (5 bases). Trimming shortened V by 6 bases and J by 0 bases, and 6 bases separated the two germline ends. The germline V gene has CDR1 ENHRY and CDR2 SYGVKD. This CDR3 is 13 amino acids long. The CDR3 spells CAISGTSGNTIYF. As DNA, the CDR3 is TGTGCCATCAGCGGGACCTCTGGAAACACCATATATTTT.

This clone has just one count. This chain joins TRBV10-1 and TRBJ1-1; D is undetermined. Trimming removed 0 bases at V and 4 bases at J, with 15 bases between. Germline V gene sequence: CDR1 WNHNN, CDR2 SYGVQD (reference sequence). This CDR3 region has 16 residues. The CDR3 DNA sequence: TGCGCCAGCAGTGAGTCTTCCCAGGAATCATTCACTGAAGCTTTCTTT. Translating it yields CASSESSQESFTEAFF.

The chain uses TRBV19 and TRBJ1-2; no reliable D call. V lost 4 bases and J lost 6, with 6 bases in between. The CDR3 has 11 amino acids. The germline V gene encodes CDR1 LNHDA and CDR2 SQIVND (reference sequence). CDR3 nucleotides: TGTGCCAGTAGTACCTTGGATGGCTACACCTTC. Amino acids: CASSTLDGYTF.

The rearrangement links TRBV6-1 to TRBJ1-1; TRBD1 might be the D (5 bases). The CDR3 sequence is 16 residues long. The V gene's germline CDR1 is MNHNS and CDR2 SASEGT. Between the trimmed V and J ends, which lost 4 bases and 4 bases, there was a span of 19 bases. The CDR3 coding sequence is TGTGCCAGCAGTGGCCGCCGAAGGGGCGATACCACTGAAGCTTTCTTT. Protein product: CASSGRRRGDTTEAFF.

To note about this clone: Germline is not matched at one junction end, which may reflect a read error. This chain connects TRBV6-2 or TRBV6-3 to TRBJ1-1; D may be TRBD1 (6 bases). CDR3 length equals 12 residues. The germline gives CDR1 MNHEY, CDR2 SVGEGT. The CDR3 bases are TGTGCCAGCAGTTACGCTGGGCTAGGGACACTTTTT. Its translation: CASSYAGLGTLF.

The chain recombines TRBV19 with TRBJ2-7, with D possibly matching TRBD2 (6 bases). CDR1 is LNHDA and CDR2 is SQIVND in the germline V gene (reference sequence). Trimming left V 7 bases short and J 2 bases short, with 12 bases between. The CDR3 length is 13 residues. Written as DNA, the CDR3 is TGTGCCAGTAAGGTGGGGGGTACCTACGAGCAGTACTTC. Residues: CASKVGGTYEQYF. The full variable domain, rest sourced from reference TRBV19 and TRBJ2-7, is DGGITQSPKYLFRKEGQNVTLSCEQNLNHDAMYWYRQDPGQGLRLIYYSQIVNDFQKGDIAEGYSVSREKKESFPLTVTSAQKNPTAFYLCASKVGGTYEQYFGPGTRLTVT.

The V call is TRBV19, the J call TRBJ2-7; D call uncertain. The CDR3 covers 12 residues. V lost 5 bases to trimming and J lost 5 bases, with 10 bases between them. Germline V gene data show CDR1 as LNHDA and CDR2 as SQIVND (reference sequence). In DNA, the CDR3 is TGTGCCAGTAGTTTGATAGGGAACGAGCAGTACTTC. Encoded protein: CASSLIGNEQYF.

The chain recombines TRBV7-2 with TRBJ1-1; D gene unclear. The germline V gene has CDR1 SGHTA and CDR2 FQGNSA. Trimming took 0 bases from V and 7 from J, leaving 9 bases between them. This CDR3 has 13 residues. The chain's CDR3 is CASSLAMVGEAFF. CDR3 in DNA: TGTGCCAGCAGCTTAGCGATGGTTGGTGAAGCTTTCTTT.

This sequence joins TRBV29-1 and TRBJ1-2; 12 positions agree with TRBD1. Germline CDR1 SQVTM, CDR2 ANQGSEA. The CDR3 is made up of 13 amino acids. V dropped 6 bases and J dropped 8; count of bases not matched to a gene: 7. CDR3 in amino acids: CSVVGQGAWGYTF. The CDR3 DNA is TGCAGCGTCGTGGGACAGGGGGCCTGGGGCTACACCTTC.

The V and J genes are TRBV15 and TRBJ2-5; 7 bases agree with TRBD2. This CDR3 has 15 residues. Germline V CDR1 and CDR2: LNHNV, YYDKDF (reference sequence). The junction had 5 bases not matched to a gene; V was cut back by 0 bases and J by 4 bases. The CDR3 sequence: CATSRESSGRETQYF. As DNA, the CDR3 is TGTGCCACCAGCAGAGAGAGTAGCGGGCGAGAGACCCAGTACTTC.

The CDR3 nucleotides are TGTGCCTGGAGGACCTCGGGACAAATCACCGGGGAGCTGTTTTTT. Its translation is CAWRTSGQITGELFF. The rearrangement links TRBV30 to TRBJ2-2; D may be TRBD1 (6 bases). With 3 bases removed from V and 4 bases from J, the gap between germline ends came to 15 bases. Germline loops: CDR1 GTSNPN, CDR2 SVGIG (reference sequence). CDR3 length: 15 amino acids. The full variable domain, rest sourced from reference TRBV30 and TRBJ2-2, is SQTIHQWPATLVQPVGSPLSLECTVEGTSNPNLYWYRQAAGRGLQLLFYSVGIGQISSEVPQNLSASRPQDRQFILSSKKLLLSDSGFYLCAWRTSGQITGELFFGEGSRLTVL.

V usage is TRBV19 and J usage is TRBJ2-5, with D possibly being TRBD1 (5 bases). Trimming removed 4 bases from V and 5 bases from J, with 14 bases in between. Germline CDR1 LNHDA, CDR2 SQIVND (reference sequence). CDR3 length: 14 residues. This CDR3 is CASSNNQGWETQYF. The CDR3 region has the DNA TGTGCCAGTAGTAACAATCAGGGTTGGGAGACCCAGTACTTC. Complete variable domain (other parts from reference TRBV19 and TRBJ2-5): DGGITQSPKYLFRKEGQNVTLSCEQNLNHDAMYWYRQDPGQGLRLIYYSQIVNDFQKGDIAEGYSVSREKKESFPLTVTSAQKNPTAFYLCASSNNQGWETQYFGPGTRLLVL.

The J gene is TRBJ1-2, the V gene TRBV5-1, with a tentative D call TRBD1 (5 bases). Per the germline V gene, CDR1 is SGHRS and CDR2 is YFSETQ. There are 13 residues in the CDR3. Trimming pared 4 bases from V and 4 bases from J, leaving 11 bases between. CDR3 DNA sequence: TGCGCCAGCAGCCCCGAGGGGCTCTATGGCTACACCTTC. Translating gives CASSPEGLYGYTF. Full variable domain (missing parts from reference TRBV5-1 and TRBJ1-2): KAGVTQTPRYLIKTRGQQVTLSCSPISGHRSVSWYQQTPGQGLQFLFEYFSETQRNKGNFPGRFSGRQFSNSRSEMNVSTLELGDSALYLCASSPEGLYGYTFGSGTRLTVV.

This rearrangement joins TRBV29-1 to TRBJ2-3, with D possibly matching TRBD2 (6 bases). With 1 base removed from V and 2 bases from J, the gap between germline ends came to 13 bases. Germline assignment: CDR1 SQVTM and CDR2 ANQGSEA. The CDR3 has 15 residues. DNA of the CDR3: TGCAGCGTTGAAGGGGGTAGCGGCCTCACAGATACGCAGTATTTT. Residues: CSVEGGSGLTDTQYF.

This rearrangement joins TRBV7-6 to TRBJ1-4, with 7 bases aligning to TRBD1. This CDR3 comprises 15 residues. V lost 6 bases, J lost 6 bases, and 10 bases stayed unmatched. Germline V gene lookup returns CDR1 SGHVS and CDR2 FNYEAQ. As DNA, the CDR3 is TGTGCCAGCAGTCCCAGGGGGGCGAATGATGAAAAACTGTTTTTT. This gives the protein CASSPRGANDEKLFF.

The chain links TRBV6-1 to TRBJ2-7, with D tentatively TRBD1 or TRBD2 (5 bases each). Germline V gives CDR1 MNHNS, CDR2 SASEGT. This CDR3 is 15 amino acids long. Trimming shortened V by 3 bases and J by 3 bases, and 15 bases separated the two germline ends. CDR3 protein: CASSELGTGIYEQYF. The CDR3 DNA is TGTGCCAGCAGTGAGCTCGGGACCGGGATCTACGAGCAGTACTTC.

The chain carries TRBV19 and TRBJ1-5; D not certain. Germline loops: CDR1 LNHDA, CDR2 SQIVND (reference sequence). CDR3 length equals 14 residues. Trimming cost V 5 bases and J 7 bases, with 15 bases left between them. CDR3 amino acids: CASSAGDGVQPQHF. The CDR3 nucleotides read TGTGCCAGTAGTGCAGGAGATGGGGTGCAGCCCCAGCATTTT.

The rearrangement links TRBV7-9 to TRBJ1-6; D ambiguous. V lost 1 base to trimming and J lost 6 bases, with 10 bases between them. The CDR3 contains 15 residues. Germline CDR1 is SEHNR and CDR2 is FQNEAQ (reference sequence). The CDR3 here is CASSLGGAPNSPLHF. In DNA form, the CDR3 reads TGTGCCAGCAGCTTAGGTGGTGCCCCTAATTCACCCCTCCACTTT.

The rearrangement joins TRBV28 to TRBJ1-5; D unresolved. CDR1 and CDR2 from the germline V gene are MDHEN and SYDVKM. The CDR3 sequence is 12 residues long. The ends were cut back, 6 bases at V and 1 base at J, with 4 bases in the middle. The CDR3 bases are TGTGCCAGCAGGGGGAGCAATCAGCCCCAGCATTTT. Amino acid sequence: CASRGSNQPQHF.

The rearrangement joins TRBV10-3 to TRBJ2-2; a weak D match, TRBD1 (6 bases). This CDR3 contains 16 residues. Trimming took 6 bases from V and 0 from J, leaving 14 bases between them. Looked up from germline, CDR1 is ENHRY and CDR2 is SYGVKD. CDR3 coding DNA: TGTGCCATCAGCGCACAGGGCGGCCCGAACACCGGGGAGCTGTTTTTT. This encodes CAISAQGGPNTGELFF.

The CDR3 bases are TGTGCCTGGAGTGGTAGAGATACGCAGTATTTT. Translation: CAWSGRDTQYF. The chain uses TRBV30 and TRBJ2-3; D not resolved. The CDR3 sequence is 11 residues long. V lost 1 base and J lost 5, with 4 bases in between. Germline CDR1 and CDR2: GTSNPN and SVGIG (reference sequence).

The chain carries TRBV27 and TRBJ1-5, with D possibly being TRBD1 (5 bases). Germline V lookup: CDR1 MNHEY, CDR2 SMNVEV (reference sequence). This CDR3 has 16 residues. V shed 7 bases and J shed 2 bases, with 18 bases lying between them. The DNA for the CDR3 is TGTGCCAGCAAAAGCGGGGCCCTCGGTGGCAATCAGCCCCAGCATTTT. It yields the protein CASKSGALGGNQPQHF.

The chain combines TRBV19 with TRBJ1-1; D might be TRBD1 (5 bases). Between the trimmed V and J ends, which lost 5 bases and 3 bases, there was a span of 13 bases. The CDR3 spans 14 residues. Germline assignment: CDR1 LNHDA and CDR2 SQIVND (reference sequence). This chain's CDR3 is CASSGGGRYTEAFF. The CDR3 DNA follows: TGTGCCAGTAGTGGGGGAGGAAGATACACTGAAGCTTTCTTT.

V gene TRBV6-5 combines with J gene TRBJ2-3; weak D call: TRBD1 (6 bases). Germline CDR1 MNHEY, CDR2 SVGAGI. The CDR3 runs to 14 residues. V gave up 7 bases and J gave up 3 bases, with 14 bases separating them. The chain's CDR3 is CASIGAGATDTQYF. Written as DNA, the CDR3 is TGTGCCAGCATCGGGGCAGGGGCGACAGATACGCAGTATTTT.